What follows are 8 T cell receptor beta chains derived from one specimen sequenced in a study of T cells in Graves' hyperthyroidism and ophthalmopathy. RNA transcripts gave rise to amplified TCR beta CDR3 regions. TCR CDR3 underwent first-round RT-PCR with the HTBI primer set. TCRdb ran MiXCR on the multiplex PCR reads and lists one entry per CDR3 protein. The top ten hold 15% to 20% of the sample, which has a few hundred thousand distinct CDR3 sequences, roughly 14% seen once. The material sequenced was blood. These receptors came from a woman between 18 and 29 years old with Graves' hyperthyroidism.

The V call is TRBV30, the J call TRBJ1-2; 9 bases are a match to TRBD1. In germline, CDR1 is GTSNPN, CDR2 SVGIG (reference sequence). This CDR3 has 15 amino acids. V was clipped by 4 bases and J by 4 bases; unmatched bases: 10. CDR3 nucleotides: TGTGCCTGGACCCCGGACAGGGGTCCATCCTATGGCTACACCTTC. Residues: CAWTPDRGPSYGYTF.

The V call is TRBV28, the J call TRBJ2-7, with TRBD1 matching 8 bases. Germline CDR1 MDHEN, CDR2 SYDVKM. Trimming took 4 bases from V and 1 from J; bases not matched to a gene: 9. The CDR3 is made up of 16 amino acids. Here the CDR3 reads CASSSPGGGESYEQYF. CDR3 in DNA: TGTGCCAGCAGTTCGCCAGGGGGCGGAGAATCCTACGAGCAGTACTTC. Looking up the rest from reference TRBV28 and TRBJ2-7 gives the full variable domain: DVKVTQSSRYLVKRTGEKVFLECVQDMDHENMFWYRQDPGLGLRLIYFSYDVKMKEKGDIPEGYSVSREKKERFSLILESASTNQTSMYLCASSSPGGGESYEQYFGPGTRLTVT.

This clonotype was observed at least ten times. The CDR3 here is CSARLQLAGGPGYNEQFF. The CDR3 region has the DNA TGCAGTGCGCGGCTACAATTAGCGGGAGGGCCAGGTTACAATGAGCAGTTCTTC. The chain couples TRBV20-1 to TRBJ2-1; 11 bases map to TRBD2. Trimming at V came to 6 bases and at J to 4 bases, leaving 17 bases not matched to a gene. Germline-derived CDR1 and CDR2 are DFQATT and SNEGSKA (reference sequence). The CDR3 spans 18 residues.

This clonotype was counted many times. The rearrangement links TRBV14 to TRBJ2-1, with 10 nucleotides matching TRBD1. This CDR3 is 15 amino acids long. Per germline, CDR1 SGHDN and CDR2 FVKESK. The V segment lost 1 base and the J segment 3 bases; nucleotides outside the gene matches: 0. The CDR3 loop is CASSQGTGGYNEQFF. CDR3 in DNA: TGTGCCAGCAGCCAAGGGACAGGGGGCTACAATGAGCAGTTCTTC.

This clonotype appeared a few times. This chain links TRBV6-1 with TRBJ1-1; no firm D call. V was trimmed by 6 bases and J by 8 bases, leaving 16 bases between them. Germline CDR1 and CDR2: MNHNS and SASEGT. This CDR3 is built from 13 residues. CDR3 nucleotide sequence: TGTGCCAGCAGCCCTTATGAAGCAGGCGAAGCTTTCTTT. Translation gives CASSPYEAGEAFF.

This clonotype was seen only a few times. The V call is TRBV5-6, the J call TRBJ1-1; D uncertain. Trimming left V 6 bases short and J 4 bases short, with 16 bases between. The CDR3 covers 14 residues. Germline V gives CDR1 SGHDT, CDR2 YYEEEE. The CDR3 bases are TGTGCCAGCAAATACTTTAATTGGGGCACTGAAGCTTTCTTT. Residues: CASKYFNWGTEAFF.

At least ten counts were recorded for this clonotype. V usage is TRBV12-3 or TRBV12-4 and J usage is TRBJ2-3, with a weak D call TRBD1 (6 bases). The ends were cut back, 4 bases at V and 0 bases at J, with 8 bases in the middle. This CDR3 has 14 residues. In DNA, the CDR3 is TGTGCCAGCAGTTGGGACATCAGCACAGATACGCAGTATTTT. It yields the protein CASSWDISTDTQYF.

The chain links TRBV19 to TRBJ2-1; D is unclear. The V gene lost 0 bases and the J gene lost 7 bases, with 13 bases spanning the gap. Per germline, CDR1 LNHDA and CDR2 SQIVND (reference sequence). This CDR3 has 15 residues. The CDR3 DNA reads TGTGCCAGTAGTATAGATTGGGATGACCCTAATGAGCAGTTCTTC. The encoded protein is CASSIDWDDPNEQFF.